This T cell receptor (beta chain) was observed in a study of cytomegalovirus exposure and HLA in healthy donors. The wider study: A later analysis reported the same platform for the 100 to 150 validation repertoires and the approximately 700 first-cohort repertoires.

Unmatched junction bases numbered 5, after V lost 3 bases and J lost 6 bases. CDR3 size: 15 residues. CDR1 and CDR2 (germline): LNHDA, SQIVND (reference sequence). Using immunoSEQ multiplex PCR, the repertoire was profiled, and TCRdb retains in-frame clones only, with some absent. The sample includes approximately 240,000 clones, over 80% of them seen just once. The chain recombines TRBV19 with TRBJ2-3, with 11 bases matching TRBD2. The sequenced sample was PBMCs. This receptor was taken from a woman under 30 in good health and CMV-seronegative. CDR3 amino acids: CASSITSGSRDTQYF. For the CDR3, the DNA is TGTGCCAGTAGTATCACTAGCGGGAGTCGGGATACGCAGTATTTT.